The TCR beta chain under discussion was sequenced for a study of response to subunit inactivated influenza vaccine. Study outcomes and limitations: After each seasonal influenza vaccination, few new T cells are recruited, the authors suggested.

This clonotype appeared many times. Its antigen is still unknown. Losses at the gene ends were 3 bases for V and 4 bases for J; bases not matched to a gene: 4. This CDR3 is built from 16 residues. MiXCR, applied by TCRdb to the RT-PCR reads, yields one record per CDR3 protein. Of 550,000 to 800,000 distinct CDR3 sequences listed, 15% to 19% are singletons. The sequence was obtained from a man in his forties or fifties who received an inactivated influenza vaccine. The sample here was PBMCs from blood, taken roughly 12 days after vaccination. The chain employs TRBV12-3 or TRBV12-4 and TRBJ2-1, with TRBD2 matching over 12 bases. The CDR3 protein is CASSLTSGSVYNEQFF. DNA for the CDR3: TGTGCCAGCAGTTTGACTAGCGGGAGTGTGTACAATGAGCAGTTCTTC.